This paragraph reports one T cell receptor beta chain. This clonotype was counted many times. It has no known antigen specificity. Base qualities are not provided; no much larger clone lies one nucleotide away. From its cysteine to its phenylalanine, the CDR3 spans 13 amino acids. Of the read, only the CDR3 DNA is kept; its 39 bases are in frame from base 1. According to the germline V gene, CDR1 reads SGHTA and CDR2 reads FQGNSA. Between the V and J ends, shortened by 1 base and 9 bases respectively, the junction contains 12 bases. The data stem from a study of T cell repertoires in cytomegalovirus infection (dated by TCRdb to between 2018 and 2020). Regarding the research as a whole: Donor HLA type was relevant to the analysis, because carriage of CMV infection together with the matching HLA type was indicated by public TCR beta signatures.

The paper's findings and limits, for the study overall: Carriers of CMV infection plus the relevant HLA type were discriminated by the cumulative frequency of public TCR beta family members in the study cohort and in an independent approximately 360-donor cohort. The ex vivo response was dominated by HLA-C-restricted CMV-specific TCR beta clonotypes, which also provided the single most frequent clonotype in two of eight donors.

The instrument was an Illumina HiSeq 1500. TCRdb reran the public reads through fastp at Q25 and MiXCR, keeping productive beta chains. Each CDR3 protein appears once, grouped with its most common genes and DNA. The sample records 300,000 to 400,000 distinct CDR3 sequences, 9% to 9.5% of which are singletons. 3.5% to 4.5% of the sample comes from the top ten. The source is a human donor in good health (CMV status not recorded). Some clones in this sample may be carry-over from other donors' samples. The V and J segments used are TRBV7-2 and TRBJ2-5; possibly the D gene is TRBD2, per 5 matching bases. Material: PBMCs. The CDR3 protein: CASSLGSNGAQYF. The nucleotides read TGTGCCAGCAGCTTAGGGTCAAACGGGGCCCAGTACTTC.